This T cell receptor (beta chain) was recorded in a study of shared T cell receptors in the human thymus. The germline V gene encodes CDR1 MNHEY and CDR2 SVGAGI. CDR3 length: 13 amino acids. The V and J ends lost 0 bases and 5 bases respectively, with 7 bases between them. Clones were read by immunoSEQ multiplex PCR, and TCRdb kept only the in-frame ones, dropping some. Of roughly 68,000 clones in the sample, about 95% are singletons; the top ten hold about 0.036%. The specimen sequenced was thymocytes. The sequence came from a human donor. This sequence joins TRBV6-5 and TRBJ1-2; D gene ambiguous. The DNA for the CDR3 is TGTGCCAGCAGTTACTCTGAGGTTTATGGCTACACCTTC. Amino acid sequence: CASSYSEVYGYTF.